Listed here are 10 T cell receptor beta chains from one sample, sequenced in a study of blood T cell repertoires in COVID-19. Here immunoSEQ multiplex PCR was the method, and the copy in TCRdb shows in-frame clones only, minus some. In the table there are 400,000 to 450,000 clones, roughly 91% of which are singletons. The sequenced material came from PBMCs or T cells enriched from blood (not recorded which). Receptors were obtained from a man aged 18 to 29 who had recovered from COVID-19.

This clone was found once. This sequence joins TRBV7-3 and TRBJ2-7; weak D call: TRBD1 (5 bases). This CDR3 comprises 14 residues. Germline V CDR1 and CDR2: SGHTA, FQGTGA. Trimming removed 2 bases at V and 7 bases at J, with 15 bases between. The CDR3 DNA is TGTGCCAGCAGCTTATCAAATTCCAGGGATGAGCAGTACTTC. Its translation is CASSLSNSRDEQYF.

The chain has TRBV5-6 and TRBJ1-2; D might be TRBD1 (6 bases). Germline lookup yields CDR1 SGHDT and CDR2 YYEEEE. The ends were cut back, 4 bases at V and 8 bases at J, with 18 bases in the middle. This CDR3 spans 14 amino acids. CDR3 residues: CASSPRGGLWGYTF. CDR3 DNA sequence: TGTGCCAGCAGCCCACGCGGGGGGCTGTGGGGCTACACCTTC.

The rearrangement uses TRBV5-1 and TRBJ1-1; D is possibly TRBD1 (5 bases). This CDR3 has 14 amino acids. Per germline, CDR1 SGHRS and CDR2 YFSETQ. The V gene lost 0 bases and the J gene lost 6 bases, with 12 bases spanning the gap. The CDR3 spells CASSLGTSNAEAFF. DNA of the CDR3: TGCGCCAGCAGCTTGGGGACATCAAACGCTGAAGCTTTCTTT.

The rearrangement links TRBV2 to TRBJ1-1, with D maybe TRBD1 (5 bases). V gave up 4 bases and J gave up 5 bases, with 11 bases separating them. CDR1 is SNHLY and CDR2 is FYNNEI in the germline V gene. The CDR3 is 13 residues long. CDR3 region: CASSVQGLTEAFF. CDR3 DNA: TGTGCCAGCAGTGTCCAGGGCTTAACTGAAGCTTTCTTT.

This clone has only a few counts. The genes are TRBV24-1 and TRBJ1-1, with 8 bases that match TRBD1. The length of the CDR3 is 15 residues. Trimming cost V 10 bases and J 6 bases; bases outside gene matches: 15. In germline, CDR1 is KGHDR, CDR2 SFDVKD. CDR3 amino acids: CATKKDRGVGAEAFF. The CDR3 region has the DNA TGTGCCACGAAAAAAGACAGGGGTGTGGGTGCTGAAGCTTTCTTT.

The rearrangement links TRBV10-3 to TRBJ1-5; D gene unclear. The CDR3 consists of 13 residues. CDR1 and CDR2 from the germline V gene are ENHRY and SYGVKD. Trimming shortened V by 10 bases and J by 2 bases, and 12 bases separated the two germline ends. The CDR3 coding sequence is TGTGCCACTAAGCTTACAGGCAATCAGCCCCAGCATTTT. It yields the protein CATKLTGNQPQHF.

V is TRBV5-1 and J is TRBJ2-2, with 10 bases matching TRBD1. The V segment lost 4 bases and the J segment 6 bases; nucleotides outside the gene matches: 12. Germline CDR1 and CDR2: SGHRS and YFSETQ. This CDR3 is built from 17 residues. The CDR3 here is CASSTGTGVSGSGELFF. The CDR3 bases are TGCGCCAGCAGCACCGGGACAGGGGTCAGTGGGTCCGGGGAGCTGTTTTTT.

The chain couples TRBV11-2 to TRBJ1-3; 7 bases map to TRBD1. This CDR3 is 15 amino acids long. From germline, CDR1 is SGHAT and CDR2 FQNNGV. V lost 5 bases to trimming and J lost 0 bases; unmatched junction nucleotides: 4. This CDR3 is CASSVGQASGNTIYF. CDR3 DNA sequence: TGTGCCAGCAGCGTTGGACAGGCCTCTGGAAACACCATATATTTT.

The chain carries TRBV13 and TRBJ2-7; TRBD1 aligns across 7 bases. Germline lookup yields CDR1 PRHDT and CDR2 FYEKMQ (reference sequence). This CDR3 spans 16 amino acids. With 2 bases clipped from V and 0 bases from J, the junction kept 7 bases outside the gene matches. The DNA of the CDR3 is TGTGCCAGCAGCTTATCGGAGACAGGGAGCTCCTACGAGCAGTACTTC. Its protein product is CASSLSETGSSYEQYF.

The chain has TRBV6-5 and TRBJ2-7; 10 positions match TRBD2. Germline loops: CDR1 MNHEY, CDR2 SVGAGI. The CDR3 runs to 12 residues. V lost 6 bases and J lost 9; bases outside the gene matches: 5. The CDR3 is CASSGLAAWQYF. The CDR3 DNA follows: TGTGCCAGCAGCGGACTAGCGGCGTGGCAGTACTTC.